A selection of T cell receptor beta chains follows, all from one sample in a study of CD8 T cells in ankylosing spondylitis. MiXCR, applied by TCRdb to the 5' RACE reads, yields one record per CDR3 protein. The profile shows 150,000 to 200,000 distinct CDR3 sequences, 13% of them singletons. The sample comprised blood, either unsorted or a sorted T cell fraction (not recorded which). The origin of the receptors is a female donor with ankylosing spondylitis or in good health (not recorded which). Both conserved end residues are part of each CDR3. D genes are given only for firm matches. The size entry is marked missing in some rows and otherwise reads once, few, many or a size class.

>TRBJ2-1|many|TRBV7-6|-
CASSLARGGNEQFF
TGTGCCAGCAGCTTAGCCAGGGGAGGGAATGAGCAGTTCTTC
>TRBJ1-4|few|TRBV5-1|-
CASGNSATNEKLFF
TGCGCCAGCGGGAACTCGGCAACTAATGAAAAACTGTTTTTT
>TRBJ2-1|few|TRBV18|-
CASSPPSLHNEQFF
TGTGCCAGCTCACCACCGTCCCTCCACAATGAGCAGTTCTTC
>TRBJ1-5|many|TRBV29-1|TRBD1
CSVEVGGGQGAQPQHF
TGCAGCGTTGAAGTGGGTGGTGGACAGGGGGCCCAGCCCCAGCATTTT
>TRBJ1-3|once|TRBV6-5|TRBD1
CVSSYPGQGLSGNTIYF
TGTGTCAGCAGTTACCCCGGACAGGGCCTCTCTGGAAACACCATATATTTT
>TRBJ1-1|many|TRBV6-2/TRBV6-3|-
CACLGWNTEAFF
TGTGCCTGCCTCGGCTGGAACACTGAAGCTTTCTTT
>TRBJ2-3|many|TRBV9|-
CASSVGTTWRDTQYF
TGTGCCAGCAGCGTAGGAACTACCTGGCGAGATACGCAGTATTTT
>TRBJ1-2|-|TRBV6-5|TRBD1
CASSYGTGGAYGYTF
TGTGCCAGCAGTTACGGGACAGGGGGCGCCTATGGCTACACCTTC
>TRBJ1-5|many|TRBV28|-
CASSLTSGRNQPQHF
TGTGCCAGCAGTTTAACTTCCGGGCGAAATCAGCCCCAGCATTTT
>TRBJ2-7|few|TRBV12-3/TRBV12-4|TRBD1
CASSPDRELSYEQYF
TGTGCCAGCAGCCCGGACAGGGAACTCTCCTACGAGCAGTACTTC
>TRBJ2-2|many|TRBV5-1|TRBD2
CASSPGLAGLLSNTGELFF
TGCGCCAGCAGCCCGGGACTAGCGGGCCTACTGTCGAACACCGGGGAGCTGTTTTTT
>TRBJ2-3|many|TRBV2|-
CASSASITTDTQYF
TGTGCCAGCTCGGCGAGCATTACCACAGATACGCAGTATTTT
>TRBJ2-1|few|TRBV3-1|TRBD2
CASSLTSGSRNEQFF
TGTGCCAGCAGCCTCACTAGCGGGAGCAGGAATGAGCAGTTCTTC
>TRBJ1-1|few|TRBV20-1|-
CSAEGSTILNTEAFF
TGCAGTGCCGAGGGCTCCACGATTCTAAACACTGAAGCTTTCTTT
>TRBJ2-7|many|TRBV5-1|TRBD2
CASSFFAGGTTYEQYF
TGCGCCAGCAGCTTTTTCGCGGGAGGAACTACCTACGAGCAGTACTTC
>TRBJ2-3|few|TRBV10-3|TRBD2
CAISEATSGDPRTDTQYF
TGTGCCATCAGTGAGGCGACTAGCGGAGACCCGCGCACAGATACGCAGTATTTT
>TRBJ2-7|many|TRBV13|-
CASSPRGLSYEQYF
TGTGCCAGCAGCCCCCGGGGCCTCTCCTACGAGCAGTACTTC
>TRBJ2-1|many|TRBV10-3|TRBD2
CAISEENSGPDEEQFF
TGTGCCATCAGCGAGGAGAATAGCGGGCCCGATGAAGAGCAGTTCTTC
>TRBJ2-2|many|TRBV20-1|TRBD2
CSARDGLAERELFF
TGCAGTGCTAGAGATGGCCTAGCGGAGAGGGAGCTGTTTTTT
>TRBJ2-3|many|TRBV11-3|TRBD2
CASSQNRLAGWSDTQYF
TGTGCCAGCAGCCAGAACCGACTAGCGGGATGGTCAGATACGCAGTATTTT
>TRBJ1-6|many|TRBV28|-
CASSFSRKALHF
TGTGCCAGCAGTTTCAGCCGTAAGGCCCTCCACTTT
>TRBJ1-1|many|TRBV7-9|-
CASKTAGSAEAFF
TGTGCCAGCAAAACAGCGGGGAGCGCTGAAGCTTTCTTT
>TRBJ2-1|many|TRBV30|TRBD2
CAYSSGGDNEQFF
TGTGCCTACAGTAGCGGGGGGGACAATGAGCAGTTCTTC
>TRBJ2-5|many|TRBV28|TRBD2
CASRSGRVKTQYF
TGTGCCAGCAGAAGCGGGAGGGTGAAGACCCAGTACTTC
>TRBJ2-5|few|TRBV7-9|-
CASSKGPGLGLETQYF
TGTGCCAGCAGCAAAGGACCTGGGCTAGGTTTGGAGACCCAGTACTTC
>TRBJ2-2|many|TRBV12-3/TRBV12-4|-
CASSPIDRGELFF
TGTGCCAGCAGCCCAATTGACCGCGGGGAGCTGTTTTTT
>TRBJ2-7|-|TRBV5-6|-
CASSLGLATSYEQYF
TGTGCCAGCAGCTTGGGGCTAGCGACCAGCTACGAGCAGTACTTC
>TRBJ1-4|many|TRBV5-1|TRBD1
CASSLGGVGEKLFF
TGCGCCAGCAGCTTAGGGGGCGTTGGAGAAAAACTGTTTTTT
>TRBJ2-1|few|TRBV12-3/TRBV12-4|-
CASSRLVPDGEQFF
TGTGCCAGCAGCCGACTAGTCCCCGACGGTGAGCAGTTCTTC
>TRBJ2-3|many|TRBV4-3|TRBD2
CASSQELQAGGRADTQYF
TGCGCCAGCAGCCAAGAATTGCAGGCCGGCGGGAGAGCAGATACGCAGTATTTT
>TRBJ2-7|-|TRBV7-3|-
CASSSVPTYHEQYF
TGTGCCAGCAGCTCGGTTCCCACCTACCACGAGCAGTACTTC
>TRBJ1-5|-|TRBV7-2|-
CASSSQEGQPQHF
TGTGCCAGCAGCTCGCAGGAAGGTCAGCCCCAGCATTTT
>TRBJ2-7|few|TRBV6-2/TRBV6-3|TRBD2
CASRPPSGSRVYEQYF
TGTGCCAGCAGACCCCCTAGCGGGAGCAGAGTTTACGAGCAGTACTTC
>TRBJ1-1|many|TRBV7-9|-
CASTQTANTEAFF
TGTGCCAGCACCCAGACAGCGAACACTGAAGCTTTCTTT
>TRBJ2-6|many|TRBV4-3|-
CASSQNRRANVLTF
TGCGCCAGCAGCCAGAACAGAAGGGCCAACGTCCTGACTTTC
>TRBJ1-5|-|TRBV9|-
CASSPIPGGDQPQHF
TGTGCCAGCAGCCCGATCCCGGGCGGCGATCAGCCCCAGCATTTT
>TRBJ2-5|few|TRBV6-1|-
CASSKPWTGTFVEAQYF
TGTGCCAGCAGCAAACCATGGACCGGGACTTTCGTTGAGGCCCAGTACTTC
>TRBJ2-1|-|TRBV5-1|-
CASSASSGQTNEQFF
TGCGCCAGCAGCGCATCTTCAGGACAGACCAATGAGCAGTTCTTC
>TRBJ2-2|-|TRBV7-2|-
CASSRQITGELFF
TGTGCCAGCAGCCGACAGATCACCGGGGAGCTGTTTTTT
>TRBJ1-2|-|TRBV5-1|TRBD1
CASSLGGTGEYGYTF
TGCGCCAGCAGCTTGGGGGGGACAGGGGAATATGGCTACACCTTC
>TRBJ1-3|few|TRBV4-2|TRBD1
CASSQEQGLDTIYF
TGTGCCAGCAGCCAAGAACAGGGGTTAGACACCATATATTTT
>TRBJ2-7|many|TRBV28|TRBD2
CATLAGTSREQYF
TGTGCCACCTTAGCCGGGACTAGTCGCGAGCAGTACTTC
>TRBJ2-5|few|TRBV7-8|TRBD2
CASSPRLAEETQYF
TGTGCCAGCAGCCCCCGACTAGCTGAGGAGACCCAGTACTTC
>TRBJ2-2|many|TRBV5-1|-
CASSLLVRQDLTGELFF
TGCGCCAGCAGCCTGCTCGTCCGACAGGACCTCACCGGGGAGCTGTTTTTT
>TRBJ1-1|many|TRBV3-1|TRBD1
CASSQATGGVTEAFF
TGTGCCAGCAGCCAAGCAACAGGGGGGGTGACTGAAGCTTTCTTT
>TRBJ2-7|few|TRBV27|TRBD2
CASSYGGGEQYF
TGTGCCAGCAGTTACGGCGGGGGCGAGCAGTACTTC
>TRBJ2-1|many|TRBV12-3/TRBV12-4|-
CASSWLAVNSYNEQFF
TGTGCCAGCAGTTGGTTAGCAGTAAACTCCTACAATGAGCAGTTCTTC
>TRBJ2-7|few|TRBV29-1|TRBD1
CSAARWDRGYEQYF
TGCAGCGCCGCGAGGTGGGACAGGGGATACGAGCAGTACTTC
>TRBJ2-7|many|TRBV7-2|-
CASSLGQAPYEQYF
TGTGCCAGCAGCTTAGGGCAGGCACCCTACGAGCAGTACTTC
>TRBJ2-1|many|TRBV29-1|-
CSVRRGANEQFF
TGCAGCGTGCGAAGAGGAGCGAATGAGCAGTTCTTC
>TRBJ1-1|few|TRBV18|TRBD1
CASSRGQEATEAFF
TGTGCCAGCTCACGAGGACAGGAGGCCACTGAAGCTTTCTTT
>TRBJ1-4|-|TRBV7-2|-
CASSFGGRADEKLFF
TGTGCCAGCAGCTTCGGTGGACGGGCGGATGAAAAACTGTTTTTT
>TRBJ2-3|-|TRBV5-1|-
CASSTTGPQRGDTQYF
TGCGCCAGTTCGACGACCGGGCCCCAACGGGGGGATACGCAGTATTTT
>TRBJ1-5|many|TRBV6-5|-
CASSYSVPGGGNQPQHF
TGTGCCAGCAGTTACTCGGTCCCGGGGGGCGGCAATCAGCCCCAGCATTTT
>TRBJ1-4|-|TRBV5-1|-
CASSLGLWEEKLFF
TGCGCCAGCAGCTTGGGGCTTTGGGAAGAAAAACTGTTTTTT
>TRBJ2-3|-|TRBV20-1|-
CSAGASADTQYF
TGCAGCGCAGGGGCGTCGGCAGATACGCAGTATTTT
>TRBJ1-5|many|TRBV5-5|TRBD1
CASRSGTGSQPQHF
TGTGCCAGCAGATCCGGGACAGGATCTCAGCCCCAGCATTTT
>TRBJ2-3|many|TRBV7-6|-
CASSLAWLAESTDTQYF
TGTGCCAGCAGCTTAGCGTGGCTAGCTGAGAGCACAGATACGCAGTATTTT